The 24 T cell receptor beta chains given below trace back to one sample, sequenced in a study of patients and donors after allogeneic stem cell transplantation. TCRdb ran MiXCR on the RT-PCR reads and lists one entry per CDR3 protein. The sample includes 150,000 to 200,000 distinct CDR3 sequences, approximately 25% of them seen just once. The sequencing sample was made of blood, either unsorted or a sorted T cell fraction (not recorded which). All receptors derive from a human donor who was either an allogeneic HSCT recipient or a stem cell or donor lymphocyte infusion donor (not recorded which). It is not recorded whose cells these are; they may come from a transplant donor.

This clonotype was seen repeatedly, ten times or more. The gene calls are TRBV12-3 or TRBV12-4 and TRBJ1-1; D gene unclear. The CDR3 is made up of 14 amino acids. V lost 3 bases, J lost 4 bases, and 12 bases lay in between. The chain's CDR3 is CASSFTLPSTEAFF. CDR3 nucleotides: TGTGCCAGCAGTTTTACCCTTCCGAGCACTGAAGCTTTCTTT.

This clonotype has a handful of counts. The V gene is TRBV12-3 or TRBV12-4, the J gene TRBJ2-1; the D gene is possibly TRBD2 (5 bases). Trimming shortened V by 4 bases and J by 3 bases, and 7 bases separated the two germline ends. This CDR3 spans 13 amino acids. The CDR3 region is CASSSRDYNEQFF. The CDR3 region has the DNA TGTGCCAGCAGTTCCCGGGACTACAATGAGCAGTTCTTC.

This clonotype appeared a few times. The rearrangement joins TRBV13 to TRBJ2-2; D ambiguous. Germline V lookup: CDR1 PRHDT, CDR2 FYEKMQ (reference sequence). The V and J ends lost 7 bases and 4 bases respectively, with 10 bases between them. The CDR3 spans 13 residues. CDR3 sequence reads: CASNLMGTGELFF. Here the CDR3 DNA reads TGTGCCAGCAACCTAATGGGCACCGGGGAGCTGTTTTTT.

This rearrangement joins TRBV10-3 to TRBJ2-1, with D possibly TRBD1 on 5 matching bases. Germline V gene lookup returns CDR1 ENHRY and CDR2 SYGVKD. This CDR3 has 17 amino acids. With 0 bases removed from V and 4 bases from J, the gap between germline ends came to 16 bases. In DNA form, the CDR3 reads TGTGCCATCAGTGAGTCTCTTCAGGGTACCCCTTACAATGAGCAGTTCTTC. It codes for CAISESLQGTPYNEQFF.

The chain couples TRBV20-1 to TRBJ1-5; 7 positions match TRBD1. Germline assignment: CDR1 DFQATT and CDR2 SNEGSKA (reference sequence). This CDR3 comprises 15 residues. Unmatched junction bases numbered 6, after V lost 0 bases and J lost 4 bases. This chain's CDR3 is CSARDEGDSNQPQHF. CDR3 DNA sequence: TGCAGTGCTAGAGATGAAGGGGACAGTAATCAGCCCCAGCATTTT.

The genes are TRBV5-1 and TRBJ1-1, with a tentative D call TRBD1 (6 bases). Germline V gene data show CDR1 as SGHRS and CDR2 as YFSETQ. The CDR3 runs 15 residues. Trimming pared 4 bases from V and 7 bases from J, leaving 20 bases between. The CDR3 coding sequence is TGCGCCAGCAGCCTCCGAACAGGGATCATCCATGAAGCTTTCTTT. Its protein is CASSLRTGIIHEAFF.

This chain links TRBV20-1 with TRBJ2-2; no definite D call. Looked up from germline, CDR1 is DFQATT and CDR2 is SNEGSKA (reference sequence). V was trimmed by 2 bases and J by 0 bases, leaving 10 bases between them. The CDR3 covers 15 residues. CDR3 sequence (DNA): TGCAGTGCTAGATCCCGCACCTCGAACACCGGGGAGCTGTTTTTT. Its translation is CSARSRTSNTGELFF.

CDR3 protein: CASSLTGGISYTF. The DNA for the CDR3 is TGTGCCAGCAGTCTCACAGGGGGCATTAGCTACACCTTC. J is TRBJ1-2 and V is TRBV12-3 or TRBV12-4, with TRBD1 matching over 9 bases. The length of the CDR3 is 13 residues. J was trimmed by 9 bases and V by 5 bases; bases with no gene match: 7.

This clonotype has only a few counts. The gene calls are TRBV20-1 and TRBJ1-1, with 8 nucleotides matching TRBD1. The V gene's germline CDR1 is DFQATT and CDR2 SNEGSKA (reference sequence). This CDR3 is built from 17 residues. Trimming took 6 bases from V and 1 from J; bases not matched to a gene: 16. The CDR3 sequence: CSAAAGQGQNKNTEAFF. CDR3 bases: TGCAGTGCCGCTGCCGGACAGGGACAAAATAAGAACACTGAAGCTTTCTTT.

The V call is TRBV20-1, the J call TRBJ2-3; 12 bases map to TRBD2. There are 13 residues in the CDR3. Germline-derived CDR1 and CDR2 are DFQATT and SNEGSKA (reference sequence). V trimming: 5 bases; J trimming: 4 bases; junction bases outside the gene matches: 1. The chain's CDR3 is CSASSGGADTQYF. The CDR3 DNA sequence: TGCAGTGCTTCTAGCGGGGGGGCAGATACGCAGTATTTT.

This clonotype is a singleton in its sample. CDR3 residues: CASSSAGSFYEQYF. DNA for the CDR3: TGTGCCAGCAGCTCGGCAGGGAGCTTCTACGAGCAGTACTTC. This chain joins TRBV5-6 and TRBJ2-7; either TRBD1 or TRBD2 may supply D (5 bases each). Germline lookup yields CDR1 SGHDT and CDR2 YYEEEE. The CDR3 totals 14 residues. Between the trimmed V and J ends, which lost 3 bases and 3 bases, there was a span of 13 bases.

V is TRBV5-4 and J is TRBJ2-3; the match to TRBD2 covers 12 bases. There are 16 residues in the CDR3. V lost 4 bases and J lost 5; bases outside the gene matches: 8. Germline CDR1 and CDR2: SGHNT and YYREEE (reference sequence). DNA of the CDR3: TGTGCCAGCAGCCTACTAGCGGGAGGAAGTATAGATACGCAGTATTTT. This gives the protein CASSLLAGGSIDTQYF.

The rearrangement uses TRBV7-2 and TRBJ2-3; TRBD2 agrees at 7 bases. This CDR3 has 14 amino acids. Germline-derived CDR1 and CDR2 are SGHTA and FQGNSA. J lost 2 bases, V lost 5 bases, and 4 bases had no gene match. CDR3 coding DNA: TGTGCCAGCAGCCCGGGACTAACCACAGATACGCAGTATTTT. It translates to CASSPGLTTDTQYF.

In its sample, this clonotype was seen a few times. The V and J genes are TRBV20-1 and TRBJ1-1; perhaps TRBD1 as D (5 bases). Germline assignment: CDR1 DFQATT and CDR2 SNEGSKA (reference sequence). The CDR3 is 13 amino acids. Trimming left V 0 bases short and J 7 bases short, with 12 bases between. In DNA form, the CDR3 reads TGCAGTGCTAGAGACGCGGCGACAGATGAAGCTTTCTTT. Translation gives CSARDAATDEAFF.

This chain uses TRBV3-1 with TRBJ2-1; the D gene is possibly TRBD2 (6 bases). Germline assignment: CDR1 LGHDT and CDR2 YNNKEL (reference sequence). Trimming stripped 4 bases from V and 0 bases from J, with 10 bases between. This CDR3 has 15 residues. The CDR3 nucleotides read TGTGCCAGCAGCCTCGGCGGGGCCTCCTACAATGAGCAGTTCTTC. Translating gives CASSLGGASYNEQFF.

In its sample, this clonotype was seen a few times. The V gene is TRBV7-3, the J gene TRBJ1-6, with a weak D call TRBD1 (6 bases). Trimming removed 9 bases from V and 7 bases from J, with 13 bases in between. This CDR3 is built from 13 residues. Germline V gene data show CDR1 as SGHTA and CDR2 as FQGTGA. The CDR3 reads CASQQGSNSPLHF. The CDR3, as DNA: TGTGCCAGTCAACAGGGTTCCAATTCACCCCTCCACTTT.

J is TRBJ2-1 and V is TRBV29-1, with 14 bases aligning to TRBD2. In germline, CDR1 is SQVTM, CDR2 ANQGSEA. This CDR3 has 16 residues. In nucleotides, the CDR3 is TGCAGTGGACTAGCGGGGGGCCCTATTTACTACAATGAGCAGTTCTTC. Translated: CSGLAGGPIYYNEQFF.

The chain employs TRBV7-9 and TRBJ2-1; D not resolved. V lost 4 bases to trimming and J lost 0 bases, with 7 bases between them. The CDR3 contains 14 residues. Germline V gene data show CDR1 as SEHNR and CDR2 as FQNEAQ (reference sequence). This CDR3 is CASSSSASYNEQFF. The CDR3 coding sequence is TGTGCCAGCAGCTCTAGTGCCTCCTACAATGAGCAGTTCTTC.

The chain uses TRBV11-1 and TRBJ2-1; weak D call: TRBD2 (6 bases). The CDR3 runs 14 residues. The V gene's germline CDR1 is SGHAT and CDR2 FQDESV (reference sequence). V lost 4 bases to trimming and J lost 2 bases, with 9 bases between them. DNA for the CDR3: TGTGCCAGCAGCTCCCGACTAGCCTACAATGAGCAGTTCTTC. Residues: CASSSRLAYNEQFF. Filled out from reference TRBV11-1 and TRBJ2-1, the complete variable domain reads EAEVAQSPRYKITEKSQAVAFWCDPISGHATLYWYRQILGQGPELLVQFQDESVVDDSQLPKDRFSAERLKGVDSTLKIQPAELGDSAMYLCASSSRLAYNEQFFGPGTRLTVL.

V gene TRBV21-1 combines with J gene TRBJ2-3; the table gives TRBD1 as D, unverified against the DNA. TRBV21-1 is labeled a pseudogene. The CDR3 is made up of 15 amino acids. CDR3 coding DNA: TGTGCCAGCAGCAAGGATGGACAGTCCACAGATACGCAGTATTTT. Translation gives CASSKDGQSTDTQYF.

V and J are TRBV7-9 and TRBJ2-1; tentative D call: TRBD2 (6 bases). This CDR3 is 17 amino acids long. Germline CDR1 and CDR2: SEHNR and FQNEAQ (reference sequence). V was trimmed by 5 bases and J by 3 bases, leaving 20 bases between them. CDR3 sequence: CASSPLAEPIIYNEQFF. The CDR3 nucleotides are TGTGCCAGCAGCCCCTTAGCGGAGCCAATTATCTACAATGAGCAGTTCTTC.

This rearrangement joins TRBV12-3 or TRBV12-4 to TRBJ2-3, with a weak D call TRBD1 (5 bases). CDR3 length equals 12 residues. Trimming cost V 4 bases and J 6 bases, with 8 bases left between them. The DNA for the CDR3 is TGTGCCAGCAGTTACAGGTCCGATACGCAGTATTTT. This sequence encodes CASSYRSDTQYF.

This clonotype has only a few counts. V usage is TRBV12-3 or TRBV12-4 and J usage is TRBJ1-1; D unclear. The CDR3 covers 12 residues. Trimming took off 5 bases at V and 8 bases at J, with 12 bases between the two ends. Written as DNA, the CDR3 is TGTGCCAGCAGTGGCCGATATTGGGAAGCTTTCTTT. Amino acid sequence: CASSGRYWEAFF.

The CDR3 spells CSARHPGGKVTEAFF. The CDR3 DNA reads TGCAGTGCTAGACATCCAGGGGGCAAGGTCACTGAAGCTTTCTTT. This chain joins TRBV20-1 and TRBJ1-1; 8 bases agree with TRBD1. The CDR3 consists of 15 residues. Trimming took 2 bases from V and 4 from J; bases not matched to a gene: 9. Germline V gene sequence: CDR1 DFQATT, CDR2 SNEGSKA (reference sequence).